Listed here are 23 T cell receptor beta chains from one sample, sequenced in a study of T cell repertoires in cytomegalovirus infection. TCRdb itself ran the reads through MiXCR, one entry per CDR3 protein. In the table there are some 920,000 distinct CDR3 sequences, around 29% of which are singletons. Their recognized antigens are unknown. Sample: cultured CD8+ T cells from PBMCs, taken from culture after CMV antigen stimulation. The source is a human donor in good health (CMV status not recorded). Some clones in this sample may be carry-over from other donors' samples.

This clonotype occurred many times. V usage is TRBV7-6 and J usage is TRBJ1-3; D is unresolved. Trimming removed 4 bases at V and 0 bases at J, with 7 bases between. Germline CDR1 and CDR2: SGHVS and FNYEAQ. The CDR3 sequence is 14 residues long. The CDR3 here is CASSWASSGNTIYF. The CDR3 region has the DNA TGTGCCAGCAGCTGGGCAAGCTCTGGAAACACCATATATTTT.

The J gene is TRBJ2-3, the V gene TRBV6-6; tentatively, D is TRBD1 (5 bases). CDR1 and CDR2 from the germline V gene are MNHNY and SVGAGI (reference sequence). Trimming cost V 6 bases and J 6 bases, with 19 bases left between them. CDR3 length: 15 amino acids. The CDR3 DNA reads TGTGCCAGCAGCCTTGCTCTTGGGGCATTGGATACGCAGTATTTT. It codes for CASSLALGALDTQYF.

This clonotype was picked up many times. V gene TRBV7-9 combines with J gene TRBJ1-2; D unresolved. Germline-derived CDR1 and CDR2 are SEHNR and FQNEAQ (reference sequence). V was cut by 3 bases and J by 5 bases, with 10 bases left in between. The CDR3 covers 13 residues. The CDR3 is CASSFGWDYGYTF. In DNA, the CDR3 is TGTGCCAGCAGCTTTGGTTGGGATTATGGCTACACCTTC.

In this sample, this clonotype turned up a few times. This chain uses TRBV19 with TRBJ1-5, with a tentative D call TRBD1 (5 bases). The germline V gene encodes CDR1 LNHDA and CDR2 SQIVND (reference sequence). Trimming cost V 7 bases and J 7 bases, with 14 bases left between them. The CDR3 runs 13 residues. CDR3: CASNHRGGQPQHF. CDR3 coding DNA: TGTGCCAGTAACCACCGGGGGGGACAGCCCCAGCATTTT. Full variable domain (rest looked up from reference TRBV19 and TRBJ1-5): DGGITQSPKYLFRKEGQNVTLSCEQNLNHDAMYWYRQDPGQGLRLIYYSQIVNDFQKGDIAEGYSVSREKKESFPLTVTSAQKNPTAFYLCASNHRGGQPQHFGDGTRLSIL.

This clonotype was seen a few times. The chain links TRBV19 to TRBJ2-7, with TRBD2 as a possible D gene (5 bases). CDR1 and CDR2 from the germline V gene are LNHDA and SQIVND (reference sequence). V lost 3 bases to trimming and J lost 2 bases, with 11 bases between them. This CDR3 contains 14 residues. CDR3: CASSITGITYEQYF. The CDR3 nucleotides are TGTGCCAGTAGTATTACCGGGATCACCTACGAGCAGTACTTC.

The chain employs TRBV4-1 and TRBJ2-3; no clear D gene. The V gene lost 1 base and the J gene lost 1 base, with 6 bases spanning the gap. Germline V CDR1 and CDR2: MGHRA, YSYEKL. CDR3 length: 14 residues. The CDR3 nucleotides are TGCGCCAGCAGCCAAGGGTTTGGCACAGATACGCAGTATTTT. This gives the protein CASSQGFGTDTQYF.

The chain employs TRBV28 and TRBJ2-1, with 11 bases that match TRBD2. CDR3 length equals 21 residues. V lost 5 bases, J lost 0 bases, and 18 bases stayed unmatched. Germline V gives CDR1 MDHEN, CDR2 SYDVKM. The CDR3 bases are TGTGCCAGCAGTACCCTAGCTAGCGGGGGGCGAATAAACTTCTCCTACAATGAGCAGTTCTTC. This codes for CASSTLASGGRINFSYNEQFF.

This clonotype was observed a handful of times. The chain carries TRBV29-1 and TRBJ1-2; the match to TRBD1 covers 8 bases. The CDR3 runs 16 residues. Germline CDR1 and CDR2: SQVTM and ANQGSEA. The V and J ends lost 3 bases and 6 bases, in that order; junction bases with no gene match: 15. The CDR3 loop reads CSVEPRERRGLNGYTF. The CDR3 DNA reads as TGCAGCGTTGAGCCCAGGGAACGCAGGGGGCTGAATGGCTACACCTTC.

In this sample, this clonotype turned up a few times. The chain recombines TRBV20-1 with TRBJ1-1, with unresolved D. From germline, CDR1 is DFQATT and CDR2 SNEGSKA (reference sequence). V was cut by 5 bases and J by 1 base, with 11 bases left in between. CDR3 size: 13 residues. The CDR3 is CSAPQARNTEAFF. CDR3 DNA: TGCAGTGCTCCCCAGGCCAGGAACACTGAAGCTTTCTTT.

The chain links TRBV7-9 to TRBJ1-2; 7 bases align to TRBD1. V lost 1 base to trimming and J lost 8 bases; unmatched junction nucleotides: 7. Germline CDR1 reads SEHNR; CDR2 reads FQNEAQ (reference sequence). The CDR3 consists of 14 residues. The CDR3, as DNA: TGTGCCAGCAGCTTAGAGGGGGCCCCGCGCGGCTACACCTTC. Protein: CASSLEGAPRGYTF.

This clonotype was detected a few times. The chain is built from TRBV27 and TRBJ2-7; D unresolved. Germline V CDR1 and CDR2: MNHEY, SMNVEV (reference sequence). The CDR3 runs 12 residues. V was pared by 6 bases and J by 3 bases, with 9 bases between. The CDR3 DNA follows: TGTGCCAGCAGAACCCCACTCTACGAGCAGTACTTC. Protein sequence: CASRTPLYEQYF.

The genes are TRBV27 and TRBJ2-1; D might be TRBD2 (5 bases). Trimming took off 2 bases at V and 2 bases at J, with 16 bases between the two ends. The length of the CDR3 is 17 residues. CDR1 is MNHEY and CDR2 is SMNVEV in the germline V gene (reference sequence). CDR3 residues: CASSLKYPGSTYNEQFF. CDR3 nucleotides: TGTGCCAGCAGTTTAAAATATCCGGGATCTACCTACAATGAGCAGTTCTTC.

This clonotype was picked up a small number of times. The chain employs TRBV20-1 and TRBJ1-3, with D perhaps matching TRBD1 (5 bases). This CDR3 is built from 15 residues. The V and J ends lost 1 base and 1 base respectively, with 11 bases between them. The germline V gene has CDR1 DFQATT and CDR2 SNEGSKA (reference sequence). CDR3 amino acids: CSARAKGASGNTIYF. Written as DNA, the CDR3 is TGCAGTGCTAGAGCAAAAGGGGCTTCTGGAAACACCATATATTTT.

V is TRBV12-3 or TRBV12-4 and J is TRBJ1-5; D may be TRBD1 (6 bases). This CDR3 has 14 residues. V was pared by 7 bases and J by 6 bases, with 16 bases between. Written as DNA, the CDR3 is TGTGCCAGCACTATGGTGGGGGCGGGTCAGCCCCAGCATTTT. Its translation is CASTMVGAGQPQHF.

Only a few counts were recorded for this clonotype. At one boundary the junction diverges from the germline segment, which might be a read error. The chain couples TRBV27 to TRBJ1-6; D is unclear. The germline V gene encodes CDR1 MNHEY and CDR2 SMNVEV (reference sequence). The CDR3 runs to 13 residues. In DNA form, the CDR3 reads TGTGCCAGCAGGGCATCCTTTAATTCACCCCTCCACTTT. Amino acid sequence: CASRASFNSPLHF.

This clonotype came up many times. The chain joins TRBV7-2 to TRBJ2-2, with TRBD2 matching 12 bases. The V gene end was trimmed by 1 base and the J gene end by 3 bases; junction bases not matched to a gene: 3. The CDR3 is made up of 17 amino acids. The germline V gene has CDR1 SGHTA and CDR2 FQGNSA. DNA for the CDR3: TGTGCCAGCAGCTTAGTACTAGCGGGGGGTTACACCGGGGAGCTGTTTTTT. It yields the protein CASSLVLAGGYTGELFF.

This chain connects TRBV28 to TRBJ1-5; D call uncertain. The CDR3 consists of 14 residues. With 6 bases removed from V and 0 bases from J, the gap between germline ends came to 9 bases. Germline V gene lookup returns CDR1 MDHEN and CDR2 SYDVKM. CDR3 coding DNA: TGTGCCAGCAGCCGACCTGATAGCAATCAGCCCCAGCATTTT. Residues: CASSRPDSNQPQHF.

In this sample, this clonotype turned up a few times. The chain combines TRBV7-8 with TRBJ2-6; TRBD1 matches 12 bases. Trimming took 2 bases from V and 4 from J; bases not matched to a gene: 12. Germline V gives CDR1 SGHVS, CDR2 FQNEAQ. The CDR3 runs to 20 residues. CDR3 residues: CASSLNPAGTGGAGANVLTF. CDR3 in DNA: TGTGCCAGCAGCTTAAATCCGGCCGGGACAGGGGGCGCCGGGGCCAACGTCCTGACTTTC.

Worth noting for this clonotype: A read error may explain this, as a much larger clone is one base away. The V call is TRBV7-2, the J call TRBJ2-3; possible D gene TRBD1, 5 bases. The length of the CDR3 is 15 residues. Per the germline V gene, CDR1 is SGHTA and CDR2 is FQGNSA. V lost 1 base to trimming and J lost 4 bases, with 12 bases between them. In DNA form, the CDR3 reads TGTGCCAGCAGCTTAGTATTGGGGCGCCCAGATACGCAGTATTTT. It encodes CASSLVLGRPDTQYF.

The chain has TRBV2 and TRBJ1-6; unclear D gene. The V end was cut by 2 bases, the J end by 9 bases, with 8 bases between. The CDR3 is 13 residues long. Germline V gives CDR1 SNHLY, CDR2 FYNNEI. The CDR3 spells CASSERERSPLHF. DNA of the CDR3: TGTGCCAGCAGTGAAAGGGAGCGTTCACCCCTCCACTTT. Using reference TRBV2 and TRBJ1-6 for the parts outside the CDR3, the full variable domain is EPEVTQTPSHQVTQMGQEVILRCVPISNHLYFYWYRQILGQKVEFLVSFYNNEISEKSEIFDDQFSVERPDGSNFTLKIRSTKLEDSAMYFCASSERERSPLHFGNGTRLTVT.

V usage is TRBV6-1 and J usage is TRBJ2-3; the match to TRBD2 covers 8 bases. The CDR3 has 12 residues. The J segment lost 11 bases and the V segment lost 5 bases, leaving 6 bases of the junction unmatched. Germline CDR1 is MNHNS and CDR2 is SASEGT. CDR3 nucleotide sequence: TGTGCCAGCAGTTTGAGCGGGGGCCAGCAGTATTTT. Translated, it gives CASSLSGGQQYF.

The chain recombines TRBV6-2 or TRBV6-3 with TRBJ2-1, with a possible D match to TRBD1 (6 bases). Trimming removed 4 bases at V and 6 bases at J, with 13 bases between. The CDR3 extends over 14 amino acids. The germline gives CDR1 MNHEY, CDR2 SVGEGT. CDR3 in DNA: TGTGCCAGCAGTTTCTGGGGGCTAGCCAATGAGCAGTTCTTC. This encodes CASSFWGLANEQFF.

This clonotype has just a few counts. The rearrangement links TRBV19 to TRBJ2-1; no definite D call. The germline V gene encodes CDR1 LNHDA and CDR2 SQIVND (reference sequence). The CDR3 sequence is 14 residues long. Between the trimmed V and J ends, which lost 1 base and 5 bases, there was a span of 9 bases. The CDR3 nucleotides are TGTGCCAGTAGTATAGGTCGGGCACACAATGAGCAGTTCTTC. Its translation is CASSIGRAHNEQFF.